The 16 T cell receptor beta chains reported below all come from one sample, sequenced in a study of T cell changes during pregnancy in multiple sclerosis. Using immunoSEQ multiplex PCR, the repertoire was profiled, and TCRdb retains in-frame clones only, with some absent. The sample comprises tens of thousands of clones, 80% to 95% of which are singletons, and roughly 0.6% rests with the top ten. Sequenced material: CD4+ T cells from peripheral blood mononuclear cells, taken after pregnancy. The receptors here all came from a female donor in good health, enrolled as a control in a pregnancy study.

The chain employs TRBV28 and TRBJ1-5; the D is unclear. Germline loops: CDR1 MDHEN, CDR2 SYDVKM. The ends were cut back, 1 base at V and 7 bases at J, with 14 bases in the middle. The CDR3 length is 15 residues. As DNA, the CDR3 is TGTGCCAGCAGTTTATTATCCGGCCTCGGGCAGCCCCAGCATTTT. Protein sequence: CASSLLSGLGQPQHF.

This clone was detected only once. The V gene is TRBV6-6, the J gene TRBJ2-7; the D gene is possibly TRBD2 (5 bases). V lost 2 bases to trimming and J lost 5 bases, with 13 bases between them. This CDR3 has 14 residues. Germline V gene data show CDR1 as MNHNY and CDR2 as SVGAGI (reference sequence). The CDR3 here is CASSYLRVSDEQYF. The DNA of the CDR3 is TGTGCCAGCAGTTACCTGAGGGTATCAGACGAGCAGTACTTC.

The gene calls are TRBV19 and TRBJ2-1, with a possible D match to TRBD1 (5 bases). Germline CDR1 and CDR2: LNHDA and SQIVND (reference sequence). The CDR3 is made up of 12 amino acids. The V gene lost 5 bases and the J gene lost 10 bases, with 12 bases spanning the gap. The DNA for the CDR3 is TGTGCCAGTAGTGCGACAGTATACGAGCAGTTCTTC. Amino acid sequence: CASSATVYEQFF.

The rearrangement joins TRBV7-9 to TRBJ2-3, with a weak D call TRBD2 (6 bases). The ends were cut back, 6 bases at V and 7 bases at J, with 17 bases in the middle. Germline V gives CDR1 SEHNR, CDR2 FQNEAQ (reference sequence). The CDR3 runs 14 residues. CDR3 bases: TGTGCCAGCAGTGACGCCCGGAGGGGAAATACGCAGTATTTT. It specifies CASSDARRGNTQYF.

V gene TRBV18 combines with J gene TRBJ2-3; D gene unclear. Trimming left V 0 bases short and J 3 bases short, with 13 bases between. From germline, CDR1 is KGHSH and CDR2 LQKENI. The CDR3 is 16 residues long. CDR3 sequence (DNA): TGTGCCAGCTCACCACCCGGAACAGTAAGGACAGATACGCAGTATTTT. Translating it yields CASSPPGTVRTDTQYF.

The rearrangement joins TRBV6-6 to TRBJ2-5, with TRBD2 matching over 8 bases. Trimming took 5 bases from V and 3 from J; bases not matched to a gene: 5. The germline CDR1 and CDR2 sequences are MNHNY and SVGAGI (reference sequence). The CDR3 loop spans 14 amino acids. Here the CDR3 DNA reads TGTGCCAGCAGTGATACTAGCGGCAAAGAGACCCAGTACTTC. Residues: CASSDTSGKETQYF.

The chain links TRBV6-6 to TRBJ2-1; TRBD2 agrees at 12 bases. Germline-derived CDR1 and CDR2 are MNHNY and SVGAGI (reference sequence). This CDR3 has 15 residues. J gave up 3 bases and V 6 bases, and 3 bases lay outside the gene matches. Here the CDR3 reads CASSSLAGGYNEQFF. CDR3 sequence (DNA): TGTGCCAGCAGCTCACTAGCGGGAGGCTACAATGAGCAGTTCTTC.

This CDR3 reads CASSQAWDRDYEQYF. CDR3 DNA: TGTGCCAGCAGCCAAGCCTGGGACAGGGATTACGAGCAGTACTTC. This chain links TRBV4-2 with TRBJ2-7; 9 bases map to TRBD1. Germline CDR1 LGHNA, CDR2 YNFKEQ. The CDR3 runs to 15 residues. J gave up 4 bases and V 1 base, and 5 bases lay outside the gene matches.

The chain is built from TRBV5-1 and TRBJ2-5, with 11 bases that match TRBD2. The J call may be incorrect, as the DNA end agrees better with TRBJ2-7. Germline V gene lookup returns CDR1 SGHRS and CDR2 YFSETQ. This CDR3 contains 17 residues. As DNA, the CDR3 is TGCGCCAGCAGCCCGGGACTAGCGGCCGCACCCTCCTACGAGCAGTACTTC. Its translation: CASSPGLAAAPSYEQYF.

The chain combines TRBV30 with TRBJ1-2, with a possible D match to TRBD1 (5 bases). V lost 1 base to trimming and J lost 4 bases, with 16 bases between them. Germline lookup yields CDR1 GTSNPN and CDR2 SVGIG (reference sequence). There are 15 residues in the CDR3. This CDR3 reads CAWSGVGQAGYGYTF. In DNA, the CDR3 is TGTGCCTGGAGTGGAGTCGGACAAGCTGGCTATGGCTACACCTTC.

CDR3 in DNA: TGTGCCAGCAGTTTACCCTTGGCCGCCGGAAACACCATATATTTT. This sequence encodes CASSLPLAAGNTIYF. The chain has TRBV28 and TRBJ1-3, with D unclear. CDR3 length: 15 residues. Trimming cost V 2 bases and J 4 bases, with 12 bases left between them. From germline, CDR1 is MDHEN and CDR2 SYDVKM.

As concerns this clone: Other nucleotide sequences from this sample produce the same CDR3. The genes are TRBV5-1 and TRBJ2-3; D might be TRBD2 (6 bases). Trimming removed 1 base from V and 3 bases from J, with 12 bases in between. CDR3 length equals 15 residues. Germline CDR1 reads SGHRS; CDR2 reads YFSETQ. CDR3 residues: CASSLRGTGTDTQYF. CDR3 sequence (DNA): TGCGCCAGCAGCTTGCGGGGGACTGGGACAGATACGCAGTATTTT. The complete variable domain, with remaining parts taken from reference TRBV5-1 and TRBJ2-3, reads KAGVTQTPRYLIKTRGQQVTLSCSPISGHRSVSWYQQTPGQGLQFLFEYFSETQRNKGNFPGRFSGRQFSNSRSEMNVSTLELGDSALYLCASSLRGTGTDTQYFGPGTRLTVL.

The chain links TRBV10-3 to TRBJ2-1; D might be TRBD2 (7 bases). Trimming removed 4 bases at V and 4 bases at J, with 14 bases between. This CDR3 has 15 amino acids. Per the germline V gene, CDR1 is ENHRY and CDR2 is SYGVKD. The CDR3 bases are TGTGCCATCAGTGGGGGCAGGGGAGGGTACAATGAGCAGTTCTTC. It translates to CAISGGRGGYNEQFF.

The CDR3 here is CASGAGGTSSYEQYF. DNA for the CDR3: TGTGCCAGCGGGGCGGGAGGTACGTCCTCCTACGAGCAGTACTTC. The gene calls are TRBV6-6 and TRBJ2-7; 8 bases line up with TRBD2. V trimming: 8 bases; J trimming: 0 bases; junction bases outside the gene matches: 9. This CDR3 contains 15 residues. Per the germline V gene, CDR1 is MNHNY and CDR2 is SVGAGI (reference sequence).

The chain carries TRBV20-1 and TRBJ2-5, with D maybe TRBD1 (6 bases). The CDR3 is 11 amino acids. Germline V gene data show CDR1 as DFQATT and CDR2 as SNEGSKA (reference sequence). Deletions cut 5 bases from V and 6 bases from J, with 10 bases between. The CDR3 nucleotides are TGCAGTGCTTGGGGGCCCCAGACCCAGTACTTC. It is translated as CSAWGPQTQYF.

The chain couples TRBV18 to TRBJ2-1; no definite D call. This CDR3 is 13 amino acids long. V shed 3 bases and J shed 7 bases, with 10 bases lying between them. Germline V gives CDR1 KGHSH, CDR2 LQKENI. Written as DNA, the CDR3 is TGTGCCAGCTCACCTGCACTATTAAATGAGCAGTTCTTC. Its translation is CASSPALLNEQFF. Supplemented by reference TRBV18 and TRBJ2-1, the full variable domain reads NAGVMQNPRHLVRRRGQEARLRCSPMKGHSHVYWYRQLPEEGLKFMVYLQKENIIDESGMPKERFSAEFPKEGPSILRIQQVVRGDSAAYFCASSPALLNEQFFGPGTRLTVL.